Presented here are 17 T cell receptor beta chains from one specimen sequenced in a study of CD8+CD57+ T cells in acquired aplastic anemia. Profiling of TCR beta VDJ combinations and CDR3 sequences used genomic DNA as template. TCRdb independently ran MiXCR on the reads; one entry per CDR3 protein. Of some 64,000 distinct CDR3 sequences detected, less than 65% appear once; the ten largest clones hold over 2%. The sequencing input was sorted CD4+, CD8+, or CD8+CD57+ T cells (not recorded which) from PBMCs. These TCRs come from a human donor in good health, serving as a control.

This clonotype was seen ten or more times. Possible read error: a much larger clone is one base away. This rearrangement joins TRBV2 to TRBJ2-1; a weak D match, TRBD2 (5 bases). Germline CDR1 SNHLY, CDR2 FYNNEI. The CDR3 totals 14 residues. CDR3 sequence: CASTRGYSYDEQFF. The CDR3 bases are TGTGCCAGCACACGGGGTTACTCCTACGATGAGCAGTTCTTC.

This clonotype has ten or more counts. The chain uses TRBV2 and TRBJ2-5; no clear D. This CDR3 has 12 residues. V lost 7 bases to trimming and J lost 1 base, with 7 bases between them. Germline CDR1 is SNHLY and CDR2 is FYNNEI. The CDR3 reads CASMASQETQYF. The CDR3 DNA is TGTGCCAGCATGGCTAGCCAAGAGACCCAGTACTTC.

This clonotype appeared a single time. The rearrangement links TRBV19 to TRBJ1-2, with 9 bases lining up with TRBD1. The CDR3 has 17 residues. V trimming: 5 bases; J trimming: 7 bases; junction bases outside the gene matches: 17. CDR1 LNHDA and CDR2 SQIVND come from the germline V gene (reference sequence). CDR3 sequence (DNA): TGTGCCAGTAGTGTCACGCTCCCCACAGGGGGCACCTCTGGCTACACCTTC. Protein product: CASSVTLPTGGTSGYTF.

The rearrangement links TRBV7-9 to TRBJ1-6; D call uncertain. Trimming cost V 6 bases and J 0 bases, with 9 bases left between them. Germline V CDR1 and CDR2: SEHNR, FQNEAQ (reference sequence). The CDR3 is made up of 15 amino acids. The CDR3 DNA follows: TGTGCCAGCAGTTTGGGATCCTCCTATAATTCACCCCTCCACTTT. Its translation is CASSLGSSYNSPLHF.

The chain is built from TRBV10-1 and TRBJ2-7; 14 nucleotides match TRBD2. The CDR3 extends over 17 amino acids. The ends lost 6 bases at V and 4 bases at J; junction bases unmatched: 11. Germline V CDR1 and CDR2: WNHNN, SYGVQD (reference sequence). In DNA form, the CDR3 reads TGCGCCAGCAGCCAAGGGGGACTAGCGGGAGAAGGGTACGAGCAGTACTTC. Translation gives CASSQGGLAGEGYEQYF.

This clonotype has ten or more counts. This rearrangement joins TRBV14 to TRBJ2-1; the match to TRBD2 covers 14 bases. Germline trimming cut 0 bases from V and 6 bases from J; bases unmatched to any gene: 13. CDR1 SGHDN and CDR2 FVKESK come from the germline V gene. The CDR3 covers 20 residues. This CDR3 reads CASSQDLWGGLAGVVNEQFF. The CDR3 nucleotides read TGTGCCAGCAGCCAAGATCTTTGGGGGGGACTAGCGGGAGTTGTCAATGAGCAGTTCTTC.

Comment on this clonotype: A read error may be the cause here, since a much bigger clone is one base away. Without the conserved terminal phenylalanine or tryptophan, this CDR3 likely stems from a read error. This chain links TRBV11-2 with TRBJ1-1; 8 nucleotides agree with TRBD1. CDR3 length equals 13 residues. The V and J ends lost 3 bases and 10 bases, in that order; junction bases with no gene match: 7. The germline V gene encodes CDR1 SGHAT and CDR2 FQNNGV. The CDR3 nucleotides read TGTGCCAGCAGCTTCCCCGACAGGGGAGGAGCTTTCCTT. Its translation is CASSFPDRGGAFL.

The V call is TRBV2, the J call TRBJ2-7; unclear D gene. CDR1 is SNHLY, CDR2 FYNNEI, per germline. The CDR3 runs 10 residues. V lost 8 bases and J lost 3, with 5 bases in between. CDR3 DNA: TGTGCCAGCGGGGTCTACGAGCAGTACTTC. Translation gives CASGVYEQYF. The entire variable domain, with the rest obtained from reference TRBV2 and TRBJ2-7, is as follows: EPEVTQTPSHQVTQMGQEVILRCVPISNHLYFYWYRQILGQKVEFLVSFYNNEISEKSEIFDDQFSVERPDGSNFTLKIRSTKLEDSAMYFCASGVYEQYFGPGTRLTVT.

This clonotype was picked up many times. The chain recombines TRBV19 with TRBJ1-3; D is unclear. V lost 4 bases and J 1 base, leaving 5 bases between the germline ends. The CDR3 sequence is 13 residues long. CDR1 is LNHDA, CDR2 SQIVND, per germline (reference sequence). The CDR3 DNA sequence: TGTGCCAGTAGTAAGGGTTCTGGAAACACCATATATTTT. Amino acids: CASSKGSGNTIYF.

V and J are TRBV2 and TRBJ1-6, with D perhaps TRBD1 (6 bases). In germline, CDR1 is SNHLY, CDR2 FYNNEI. Trimming shortened V by 3 bases and J by 14 bases, and 14 bases separated the two germline ends. This CDR3 has 13 amino acids. Written as DNA, the CDR3 is TGTGCCAGCAGTGATTGGGGGCGCAGAGCCCTCCACTTT. The encoded protein is CASSDWGRRALHF.

V usage is TRBV7-3 and J usage is TRBJ2-5; 7 positions agree with TRBD2. Germline V CDR1 and CDR2: SGHTA, FQGTGA. V trimming: 5 bases; J trimming: 0 bases; junction bases outside the gene matches: 3. This CDR3 is 14 amino acids long. The CDR3 DNA reads TGTGCCAGCAGCCGAGGGACTAACCAAGAGACCCAGTACTTC. Translating it yields CASSRGTNQETQYF.

At least ten counts were recorded for this clonotype. The chain couples TRBV5-4 to TRBJ1-1; D gene uncertain. From germline, CDR1 is SGHNT and CDR2 YYREEE (reference sequence). There are 13 residues in the CDR3. V shed 0 bases and J shed 5 bases, with 8 bases lying between them. CDR3 bases: TGTGCCAGCAGCTTGGAACCGAGGACTGAAGCTTTCTTT. Residues: CASSLEPRTEAFF.

Only a few counts were recorded for this clonotype. This chain uses TRBV2 with TRBJ1-1; D uncertain. The V end was cut by 4 bases, the J end by 5 bases, with 5 bases between. Germline V gene data show CDR1 as SNHLY and CDR2 as FYNNEI. There are 11 residues in the CDR3. The chain's CDR3 is CASSVGTEAFF. Written as DNA, the CDR3 is TGTGCCAGCAGTGTCGGGACTGAAGCTTTCTTT. Complete variable domain (other parts from reference TRBV2 and TRBJ1-1): EPEVTQTPSHQVTQMGQEVILRCVPISNHLYFYWYRQILGQKVEFLVSFYNNEISEKSEIFDDQFSVERPDGSNFTLKIRSTKLEDSAMYFCASSVGTEAFFGQGTRLTVV.

This clonotype was counted ten times or more. The V gene is TRBV12-3 or TRBV12-4, the J gene TRBJ2-2, with 7 bases lining up with TRBD1. The CDR3 has 15 residues. V shed 3 bases and J 5 bases; nucleotides not matched to a gene: 6. CDR3 nucleotides: TGTGCCAGCAGTTTTGTTGACAGGGAAACCGGGGAGCTGTTTTTT. It codes for CASSFVDRETGELFF.

About this clonotype itself: A much larger clone lies a single base off, so this may be a read error. V and J are TRBV3-1 and TRBJ2-5; no firm D call. Germline V lookup: CDR1 LGHDT, CDR2 YNNKEL (reference sequence). The CDR3 sequence is 15 residues long. CDR3 loop: CASSQDSTPQRTRYF. CDR3 coding DNA: TGTGCCAGCAGCCAAGACTCAACCCCCCAACGGACCCGGTACTTC.

This chain joins TRBV20-1 and TRBJ1-1; no firm D call. The CDR3 is 12 amino acids. V lost 2 bases, J lost 6 bases, and 10 bases lay in between. In germline, CDR1 is DFQATT, CDR2 SNEGSKA (reference sequence). The CDR3 region is CSARWPGAEAFF. CDR3 coding DNA: TGCAGTGCTAGATGGCCTGGCGCTGAAGCTTTCTTT.

The sample holds a few counts of this clonotype. The chain combines TRBV20-1 with TRBJ1-1; D call uncertain. Germline CDR1 and CDR2: DFQATT and SNEGSKA (reference sequence). There are 11 residues in the CDR3. Trimming removed 2 bases at V and 3 bases at J, with 4 bases between. The CDR3 nucleotides are TGCAGTGCTAGACAGTACACTGAAGCTTTCTTT. Its protein product is CSARQYTEAFF.